The T cell receptor (beta chain) under discussion was sequenced for a study of T cell responses to AZD1222 COVID-19 vaccine listed by TCRdb under 2021. Study-level background: A total of about 230 trial participants underwent TCR sequencing, of whom around 200 received two doses of AZD1222 and roughly 25 received two doses of the MenACWY control vaccine. Trial participants were enrolled by age into subgroups of 18-55, 56-69 and 70-plus years, and about 150, 27 and 61 TCR-sequenced participants, respectively, were included in these subgroups.

Taken from cysteine to phenylalanine, the CDR3 has 12 residues. This entry keeps only the CDR3 DNA: 36 bases, framed from base 1. Relative to germline, V is missing 3 bases and J is missing 10 bases, with 4 bases of the junction outside any gene match. Based on the germline V gene, the CDR1 and CDR2 sequences are SGHRS and YFSETQ. Broad study findings and their caveats: Vaccine-associated CD4 TCRs spanned the whole spike protein, with dominant responses in regions 160-218 and 743-854. Conclusions about previously exposed vaccinees are limited because only five to seven AZD1222 recipients were SARS-CoV-2 seropositive at baseline. Because no day 14 peak-response samples were available, repertoires were characterized only after the peak T cell response. Reportedly, close to half of the unique spike-specific TCRs recognized epitopes lying outside the regions that are mutated in the B.1.351 and B.1.1.7 variants. In the small 56-69-year group, the increase in depth fell short of significance, most likely because of low power. A significant rise in spike-specific TCR breadth and depth was observed after two AZD1222 doses relative to day 0 and relative to MenACWY recipients. Participants were mostly white British and included more females than males, and it was suggested by the authors that clonal diversity may have been underestimated.

About this clone itself: Its antigen is unknown. No quality values exist for individual bases; no much larger clone is one base distant.

The CDR3 regions of human TCRbeta chains were analyzed by immunosequencing. Under the source paper's analysis protocol: Repertoire TCRs were matched against a reference library of SARS-CoV-2-specific TCRs generated with the MIRA antigen-specificity platform. Breadth meant the fraction of unique TCRs that were SARS-CoV-2-associated, whereas depth meant the fraction of total T cells that were SARS-CoV-2-associated. Using the MIRA data, each spike-specific TCR was mapped to the spike region that the TCR reacts to and placed in a CD4 or CD8 class. Log10-transformed breadth and depth values were compared by one-way ANOVA with Sidak's multiple comparisons tests. Not all clones reach the TCRdb copy of this immuneACCESS table, which keeps in-frame sequences only. Checked studies attribute under half of the gap to unresolved V genes and leave the rest unexplained. That table supplies the V and J calls and clone size; D and trimming were determined from the DNA. This sample lists some 100,000 clones; 70% to 90% were detected once. Together, the top ten hold roughly 4.5% of the sample.

The time point label for this specimen denotes: about 28 days (+/-7) after the second vaccine dose. Because spike-specific TCR depth and breadth did not differ between the two schedules, AZD1222 recipients who got a second dose at roughly 4 weeks were pooled with those who got a second dose at roughly 12 weeks. The vaccinee samples were drawn from two UK trials, COV001 and COV002, one of which was a single-blind randomized controlled phase 2/3 trial testing AZD1222 (ChAdOx1 nCoV-19) in healthy adults. Trial participant PBMC samples were collected at day 0 and day 28 after the second dose for TCRbeta chain sequencing.

The specimen was peripheral blood, collected 28 days after the second AZD1222 dose. The sequence was obtained from an adult who received the AZD1222 COVID-19 vaccine. Recombination connected TRBV5-1 to TRBJ2-1, with 7 bases in between that match TRBD2. The nucleotides read TGCGCCAGCAGCTGGAGGGAGGGGGAGCAGTTCTTC. It codes for CASSWREGEQFF.